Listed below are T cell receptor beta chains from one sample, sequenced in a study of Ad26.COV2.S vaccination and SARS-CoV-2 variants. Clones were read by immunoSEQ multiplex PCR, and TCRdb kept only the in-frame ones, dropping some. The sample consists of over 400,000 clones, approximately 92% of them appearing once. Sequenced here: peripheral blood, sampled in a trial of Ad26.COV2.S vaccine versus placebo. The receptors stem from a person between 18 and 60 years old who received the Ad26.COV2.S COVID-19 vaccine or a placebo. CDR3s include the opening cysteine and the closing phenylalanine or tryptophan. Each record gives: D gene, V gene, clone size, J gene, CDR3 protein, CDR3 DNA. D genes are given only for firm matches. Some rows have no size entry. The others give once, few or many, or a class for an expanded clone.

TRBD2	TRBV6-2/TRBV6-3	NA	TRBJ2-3	CASSTRGGADTQYF	TGTGCCAGCAGCACCCGTGGGGGGGCAGATACGCAGTATTTT
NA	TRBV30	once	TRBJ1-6	CARVRGPGRDNNSPLHF	TGTGCCCGCGTGAGGGGACCAGGCAGGGACAATAATTCACCCCTCCACTTT
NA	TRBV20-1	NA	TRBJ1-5	CSAIEEDDQPQHF	TGCAGTGCTATTGAGGAGGACGATCAGCCCCAGCATTTT
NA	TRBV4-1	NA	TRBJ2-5	CASSRGEGSETQYF	TGCGCCAGCAGCCGCGGCGAGGGTTCAGAGACCCAGTACTTC
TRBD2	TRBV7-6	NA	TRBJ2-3	CASSRGGSGGRGTDTQYF	TGTGCCAGCAGCCGTGGGGGTAGCGGGGGGCGCGGCACAGATACGCAGTATTTT
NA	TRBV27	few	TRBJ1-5	CASSSPRGPQHF	TGTGCCAGCAGTTCCCCCCGGGGGCCCCAGCATTTT
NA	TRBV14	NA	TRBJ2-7	CASSQTGTGEQYF	TGTGCCAGCAGCCAGACAGGTACTGGCGAGCAGTACTTC
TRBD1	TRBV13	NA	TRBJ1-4	CASSQQGFGEKLFF	TGTGCCAGCAGCCAACAGGGGTTTGGTGAAAAACTGTTTTTT
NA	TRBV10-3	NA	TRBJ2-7	CAISESGRIYEQYF	TGTGCCATCAGTGAGTCGGGCAGGATTTACGAGCAGTACTTC
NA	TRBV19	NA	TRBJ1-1	CASSIGRDSEAFF	TGTGCCAGTAGTATTGGCAGGGATTCTGAAGCTTTCTTT
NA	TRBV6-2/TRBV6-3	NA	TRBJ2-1	CASSLDRYSEQFF	TGTGCCAGCAGTTTGGACCGGTACAGTGAGCAGTTCTTC
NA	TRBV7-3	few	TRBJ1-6	CASSSSGLRGSPLHF	TGTGCCAGCAGCTCTAGTGGGCTAAGAGGTTCACCCCTCCACTTT
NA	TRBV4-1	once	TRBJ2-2	CASSPSFLNTGELFF	TGCGCCAGCAGCCCCTCCTTCTTGAACACCGGGGAGCTGTTTTTT
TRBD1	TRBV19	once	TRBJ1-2	CASSIDWDREDNYGYTF	TGTGCCAGTAGTATAGATTGGGACAGGGAAGATAACTATGGCTACACCTTC
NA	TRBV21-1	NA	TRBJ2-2	CASSHLEGTVPRRNTGELFF	TGTGCCAGCAGCCACTTGGAGGGGACAGTACCCCGCCGAAACACCGGGGAGCTGTTTTTT
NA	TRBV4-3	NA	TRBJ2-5	CASSQETGHRMETQYF	TGCGCCAGCAGCCAGGAGACGGGACATCGTATGGAGACCCAGTACTTC
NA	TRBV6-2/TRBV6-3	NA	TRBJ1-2	CASSYEQYGYTF	TGTGCCAGCAGTTACGAGCAGTATGGCTACACCTTC
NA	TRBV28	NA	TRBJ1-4	CASRGPNNEKLFF	TGTGCCAGCAGGGGACCGAATAATGAAAAACTGTTTTTT
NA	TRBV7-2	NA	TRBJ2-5	CASSLWGWGAGDGETQYF	TGTGCCAGCAGCTTATGGGGCTGGGGGGCAGGGGATGGAGAGACCCAGTACTTC
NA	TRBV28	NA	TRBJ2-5	CASREPATQETQYF	TGTGCCAGCAGGGAGCCGGCTACGCAAGAGACCCAGTACTTC